The clone carrying this T cell receptor (beta chain) was picked up a small number of times. Antigen specificity is unknown. Cultured CD4+ T cells had their DNA profiled by the Oncomine TCR Beta short-read assay. Genomic DNA was drawn out of CD4+ T cells grown in culture. TCRdb ran MiXCR on the PCR reads and lists one entry per CDR3 protein. The sample carries roughly 9,200 distinct CDR3 sequences, over 25% recorded once. Germline V lookup: CDR1 SQVTM, CDR2 ANQGSEA. CDR3 size: 13 residues. V was cut by 4 bases and J by 3 bases, with 10 bases left in between. This record comes from a study of vaccination and CD4 T cells after COVID-19. Treatment noted: approximately nine-day PBMC culture with coronavirus spike peptide pools or control peptides (ViraFEST assay). Gathering of the CD4+ T cells, from the unexposed donor, took place before the COVID-19 pandemic (2011-2018).

Sequencing input: CD4+ T cells from blood, cultured in vitro. The genes are TRBV29-1 and TRBJ1-5, with D perhaps TRBD1 (6 bases). The receptor's source is a human donor in good health. The CDR3 region is CSVGGDTNQPQHF. Written as DNA, the CDR3 is TGCAGCGTTGGAGGGGACACCAATCAGCCCCAGCATTTT.